Sequencing of this TCR beta chain was carried out in a study of graft-versus-host responses after intestinal transplantation. Study summary: Grafts were multivisceral, liver-intestinal, or isolated intestinal. Recipients were all induced with anti-thymocyte globulin, then given tacrolimus and steroids for about three years.

Germline V lookup: CDR1 SGDLS, CDR2 YYNGEE. Between the trimmed V and J ends, which lost 4 bases and 4 bases, there was a span of 14 bases. This CDR3 comprises 14 residues. TCRdb keeps only in-frame clones here, not all; method: immunoSEQ multiplex PCR. Of around 130,000 clones in the sample, roughly 92% are singletons; the top ten hold roughly 0.15%. About this clone: Its antigen remains unknown. The same CDR3 is also encoded by other DNA sequences in this sample.

This receptor was taken from a human donor who received an intestinal transplant. The chain couples TRBV9 to TRBJ2-5; tentatively, D is TRBD2 (5 bases). Sample: unstimulated CD4+ T cells sorted from spleen or lymph node cells, taken before intestinal transplant. The CDR3, as DNA: TGTGCCAGCAGCCCAAAAGGAAGCGGAGAGACCCAGTACTTC. This translates into CASSPKGSGETQYF.